Below, 18 T cell receptor beta chains from the same sample are listed, as sequenced in a study of low-dose radiotherapy and immunotherapy resistance in tumors. TRAV- and TRBV-specific primers, spanning alpha and beta chains, primed first-strand cDNA. TCR amplification ran roughly 20 PCR cycles using constant-region and V-primer adapter primers. TCRdb processed the reads anew with MiXCR; each CDR3 protein has one entry. Here the sample spans approximately 12,000 distinct CDR3 sequences, roughly 60% being singletons. These receptors came from a human donor with advanced metastatic prostate, ovarian, gallbladder or colorectal cancer (not recorded which). This table probably holds off-target reads from a library built for another chain.

As regards this clonotype: At one end the junction does not follow the germline gene, possibly because of a read error. The chain recombines TRBV13 with TRBJ2-4; D possibly corresponds to TRBD1 (5 bases). The germline CDR1 and CDR2 sequences are PRHDT and FYEKMQ (reference sequence). The CDR3 runs 13 residues. CDR3 nucleotides: TGTGCCAGCAGCGTAGGGGTAAGAAACATTCAGTACTTC. Translated: CASSVGVRNIQYF. Drawing the rest from reference TRBV13 and TRBJ2-4, the complete variable domain is AAGVIQSPRHLIKEKRETATLKCYPIPRHDTVYWYQQGPGQDPQFLISFYEKMQSDKGSIPDRFSAQQFSDYHSELNMSSLELGDSALYFCASSVGVRNIQYFGAGTRLSVL.

This clonotype is classed as medium-sized. This chain joins TRBV24-1 and TRBJ2-3; D is unclear. In germline, CDR1 is KGHDR, CDR2 SFDVKD. This CDR3 region has 11 residues. V gave up 6 bases and J gave up 5 bases, with 5 bases separating them. CDR3 loop: CATSHRDTQYF. In DNA, the CDR3 is TGTGCCACCAGTCACAGAGATACGCAGTATTTT.

The DNA of the CDR3 is TGTGCCAGCAGTTTAGGGGGGGCGCAGAATTCACCCCTCCACTTT. It translates to CASSLGGAQNSPLHF. The chain has TRBV28 and TRBJ1-6; D is perhaps TRBD1 (6 bases). V was cut by 2 bases and J by 7 bases, with 12 bases left in between. The CDR3 spans 15 residues. Germline lookup yields CDR1 MDHEN and CDR2 SYDVKM.

This rearrangement joins TRBV5-6 to TRBJ2-7; D is undetermined. The germline V and J ends were trimmed by 1 base and 0 bases, with 11 bases remaining between them. Germline lookup yields CDR1 SGHDT and CDR2 YYEEEE. The CDR3 consists of 15 residues. The CDR3 loop is CASSLSAGISYEQYF. The DNA of the CDR3 is TGTGCCAGCAGCTTGTCGGCAGGTATCTCCTACGAGCAGTACTTC.

Written as DNA, the CDR3 is TGTGCCAGCGGCCGCGAACCCAATGAGCAGTTCTTC. It encodes CASGREPNEQFF. The V call is TRBV28, the J call TRBJ2-1; D is undetermined. Per the germline V gene, CDR1 is MDHEN and CDR2 is SYDVKM. The length of the CDR3 is 12 residues. V was trimmed by 8 bases and J by 6 bases, leaving 11 bases between them.

The chain couples TRBV7-9 to TRBJ2-7; possibly TRBD2 for D (5 bases). V was trimmed by 5 bases and J by 7 bases, leaving 12 bases between them. Germline loops: CDR1 SEHNR, CDR2 FQNEAQ (reference sequence). The CDR3 consists of 12 residues. CDR3 region: CASSLSRGEQYF. The DNA of the CDR3 is TGTGCCAGCAGCCTTAGTAGAGGGGAGCAGTACTTC.

The V call is TRBV6-2 or TRBV6-3, the J call TRBJ2-5, with D uncertain. The CDR3 is 12 amino acids. V dropped 2 bases and J dropped 2 bases, with 3 bases sitting between them. CDR1 MNHEY and CDR2 SVGEGT come from the germline V gene. This CDR3 is CASSYPQETQYF. The CDR3 DNA reads TGTGCCAGCAGTTACCCACAAGAGACCCAGTACTTC.

The chain employs TRBV19 and TRBJ2-5; D might be TRBD2 (5 bases). CDR1 and CDR2 from the germline V gene are LNHDA and SQIVND (reference sequence). V dropped 5 bases and J dropped 1 base, with 14 bases sitting between them. This CDR3 is 15 amino acids long. As DNA, the CDR3 is TGTGCCAGTAGTGCCCAGTGGGCGGGCCAAGAGACCCAGTACTTC. Its protein is CASSAQWAGQETQYF.

The rearrangement joins TRBV5-8 to TRBJ2-1; a possible D gene is TRBD2 (6 bases). Germline lookup yields CDR1 SGHTS and CDR2 YDEGEE. The CDR3 sequence is 15 residues long. V shed 1 base and J shed 5 bases, with 13 bases lying between them. This CDR3 is CASSLYGGRDNEQFF. CDR3 bases: TGTGCCAGCAGCTTGTACGGGGGTAGGGACAATGAGCAGTTCTTC.

This clonotype was counted between two and nine times. The chain has TRBV6-2 or TRBV6-3 and TRBJ1-5; D may be TRBD1 (6 bases). CDR1 and CDR2 from the germline V gene are MNHEY and SVGEGT. With 4 bases removed from V and 0 bases from J, the gap between germline ends came to 10 bases. The CDR3 totals 15 residues. As DNA, the CDR3 is TGTGCCAGCAGTTGGGAACAGGGTAGCAATCAGCCCCAGCATTTT. Protein: CASSWEQGSNQPQHF.

The V call is TRBV19, the J call TRBJ2-7, with TRBD2 matching over 8 bases. V was clipped by 8 bases and J by 0 bases; unmatched bases: 6. The CDR3 totals 14 residues. Germline values: CDR1 LNHDA, CDR2 SQIVND (reference sequence). The CDR3 nucleotides read TGTGCCAGTCGCAGCGGGGGTACCTCCTACGAGCAGTACTTC. Translated: CASRSGGTSYEQYF. Using reference TRBV19 and TRBJ2-7 for the parts outside the CDR3, the full variable domain is DGGITQSPKYLFRKEGQNVTLSCEQNLNHDAMYWYRQDPGQGLRLIYYSQIVNDFQKGDIAEGYSVSREKKESFPLTVTSAQKNPTAFYLCASRSGGTSYEQYFGPGTRLTVT.

The chain links TRBV5-1 to TRBJ1-1, with 11 bases lining up with TRBD1. Per the germline V gene, CDR1 is SGHRS and CDR2 is YFSETQ. The CDR3 is 18 amino acids. V lost 3 bases to trimming and J lost 0 bases; unmatched junction nucleotides: 10. The DNA of the CDR3 is TGCGCCAGCAGCTACGGACAGGGGGCTAGACAGCTGAACACTGAAGCTTTCTTT. Protein product: CASSYGQGARQLNTEAFF.

V is TRBV6-1 and J is TRBJ2-4; D is unclear. CDR3 length: 14 residues. Between the trimmed V and J ends, which lost 1 base and 6 bases, there was a span of 10 bases. The germline V gene encodes CDR1 MNHNS and CDR2 SASEGT. Here the CDR3 reads CASSEGAVPNIQYF. CDR3 coding DNA: TGTGCCAGCAGTGAAGGGGCAGTCCCAAACATTCAGTACTTC.

V gene TRBV19 combines with J gene TRBJ1-2; TRBD1 might be the D (6 bases). The CDR3 runs to 13 residues. Germline V CDR1 and CDR2: LNHDA, SQIVND (reference sequence). V was trimmed by 6 bases and J by 3 bases, leaving 11 bases between them. This chain's CDR3 is CASSDRSHYGYTF. The CDR3 DNA reads TGTGCCAGTAGCGACAGGTCTCACTATGGCTACACCTTC.

The rearrangement links TRBV5-1 to TRBJ2-3, with 9 bases fitting TRBD2. V dropped 4 bases and J dropped 3; count of bases not matched to a gene: 9. This CDR3 has 16 residues. Germline CDR1 SGHRS, CDR2 YFSETQ. DNA of the CDR3: TGCGCCAGCAGCACCGGGGAGCGGGGGGCTACAGATACGCAGTATTTT. Protein: CASSTGERGATDTQYF.

This clonotype has just a few counts. The V gene is TRBV28, the J gene TRBJ2-1, with 9 bases that match TRBD2. This CDR3 region has 18 residues. Germline V gives CDR1 MDHEN, CDR2 SYDVKM. Losses at the gene ends were 6 bases for V and 5 bases for J; bases not matched to a gene: 17. The CDR3 DNA reads as TGTGCCAGCAGCTCCGGGCTTAGACTAGCGGAAAGGAACAATGAGCAGTTCTTC. It specifies CASSSGLRLAERNNEQFF.

The chain uses TRBV7-4 and TRBJ2-7, with D possibly being TRBD1 (5 bases). The V gene lost 1 base and the J gene lost 0 bases, with 13 bases spanning the gap. The germline V gene encodes CDR1 SGHVT and CDR2 SQSDAQ. This CDR3 region has 16 residues. The CDR3 sequence: CASSLEAGLYSYEQYF. Written as DNA, the CDR3 is TGTGCCAGCAGCTTAGAAGCAGGGCTCTACTCCTACGAGCAGTACTTC.

This clonotype was recorded a few times. The rearrangement uses TRBV4-2 and TRBJ2-3; 11 nucleotides match TRBD2. Unmatched junction bases numbered 2, after V lost 4 bases and J lost 2 bases. CDR1 is LGHNA and CDR2 is YNFKEQ in the germline V gene. The CDR3 is 15 residues long. The CDR3 DNA follows: TGTGCCAGCAGCCCGGGACTAGCGGTCACAGATACGCAGTATTTT. Translated, it gives CASSPGLAVTDTQYF.